This T cell receptor (beta chain) stems from a study of persistence of HIV-infected CD4 T cells. Whole-study context: Median time on suppressive ART was about eight years.

Lysates of CMV-infected fibroblasts at around 9.1 ug/mL stimulated these cells. Sorted nonresponding memory CD4+ T cells were CD40L-negative, CD69-negative, CD45RO-high. With respect to this clone: Its specificity is not known.

The libraries were made with immunoSEQ version 4 in survey mode. Method: immunoSEQ multiplex PCR; TCRdb's copy keeps in-frame clones and lacks some. The table includes around 48,000 clones, 75% to 85% detected once. This TCR came from an adult man with HIV who was CMV-seropositive. The material was CD4+ T cells sorted from PBMCs after 18-hour stimulation, obtained from a patient who received antiretroviral therapy.

In nucleotides, the CDR3 is TGTGCCAGCAGCCAAGAGACTAGCGGGAGATCCTACAATGAGCAGTTCTTC. It translates to CASSQETSGRSYNEQFF. The chain employs TRBV4-2 and TRBJ2-1; 12 bases fit TRBD2. Germline V gene data show CDR1 as LGHNA and CDR2 as YNFKEQ. This CDR3 is built from 17 residues. V trimming: 0 bases; J trimming: 1 base; junction bases outside the gene matches: 1.